This T cell receptor (beta chain) was identified in a study of blood T cell repertoires in COVID-19. For the study at large: Specimens from acute and convalescent COVID-19 originated in the United States, Italy and Spain. PBMCs, B-cell-depleted T cells, or T cells provided the cDNA or gDNA that made up the material.

Authors' methods: Using reference gene primer amplification, nucleated cell counts were estimated. The assay was immunoSEQ multiplex PCR, and TCRdb's table has in-frame clones only and misses some. For V, J and clone size, that table is used; D and trimming come from the DNA. The sample has roughly 190,000 clones, more than 85% seen once. The germline V gene encodes CDR1 SEHNR and CDR2 FQNEAQ (reference sequence). CDR3 length: 13 residues. Trimming removed 6 bases at V and 6 bases at J, with 11 bases between. Sequencing was done on a sample of peripheral blood. The chain couples TRBV7-9 to TRBJ2-2, with D perhaps TRBD1 (5 bases). The TCR originated in a man aged 25 to 40 with acute or convalescent COVID-19. The chain's CDR3 is CASRITGAGELFF. The CDR3 DNA sequence: TGTGCCAGCAGAATCACAGGCGCCGGGGAGCTGTTTTTT.